The 21 T cell receptor beta chains listed next were all sequenced from one sample in a study of control samples from healthy donors and cancer patients. Measured with immunoSEQ multiplex PCR; TCRdb has only the in-frame clones, and not every one. The repertoire consists of 30,000 to 40,000 clones, with around 83% occurring once and the leading ten covering about a fifth. The sample consisted of PBMCs. Source of these receptors: a woman between 55 and 75 years old with lung cancer.

This rearrangement joins TRBV15 to TRBJ1-2; 8 bases line up with TRBD1. CDR3 length: 19 residues. Germline CDR1 and CDR2: LNHNV and YYDKDF (reference sequence). J was trimmed by 1 base and V by 2 bases; bases with no gene match: 15. CDR3 bases: TGTGCCACCAGCAGACTCGGTATACAGGGGGTTATCCTTAACTATGGCTACACCTTC. This encodes CATSRLGIQGVILNYGYTF.

The chain links TRBV6-5 to TRBJ2-1; a weak D match, TRBD2 (5 bases). V lost 4 bases and J lost 3, with 10 bases in between. CDR1 is MNHEY and CDR2 is SVGAGI in the germline V gene. CDR3 length equals 14 residues. CDR3 amino acids: CASSSPGLYNEQFF. As DNA, the CDR3 is TGTGCCAGCAGTTCCCCCGGACTCTACAATGAGCAGTTCTTC.

The chain has TRBV4-1 and TRBJ2-1, with D perhaps being TRBD1 or TRBD2 (5 bases each). The CDR3 has 12 amino acids. V gave up 4 bases and J gave up 8 bases, with 9 bases separating them. CDR1 and CDR2 (germline): MGHRA, YSYEKL. The CDR3 sequence is CASSPRGDEQFF. CDR3 nucleotide sequence: TGCGCCAGCAGCCCGAGGGGTGATGAGCAGTTCTTC.

This clone was recorded once. The V and J genes are TRBV5-1 and TRBJ1-6; 8 nucleotides align to TRBD1. Germline lookup yields CDR1 SGHRS and CDR2 YFSETQ. The CDR3 loop spans 15 amino acids. With V trimmed by 3 bases and J by 7 bases, 6 bases remained unmatched. CDR3 residues: CASSWTGRRNSPLHF. In DNA form, the CDR3 reads TGCGCCAGCAGCTGGACAGGGCGAAGGAATTCACCCCTCCACTTT.

This chain links TRBV15 with TRBJ2-1, with TRBD2 matching over 14 bases. After removal of 2 bases from V and 4 bases from J, the junction contained 10 bases not matched to a gene. The CDR3 extends over 19 amino acids. Looked up from germline, CDR1 is LNHNV and CDR2 is YYDKDF (reference sequence). The CDR3 sequence is CATSRSEGTSGSFYNEQFF. The CDR3 bases are TGTGCCACCAGCAGATCCGAAGGGACTAGCGGGAGCTTTTACAATGAGCAGTTCTTC.

The chain carries TRBV11-2 and TRBJ1-5, with D hard to call. Germline assignment: CDR1 SGHAT and CDR2 FQNNGV. This CDR3 has 15 amino acids. Trimming took 4 bases from V and 12 from J, leaving 22 bases between them. Here the CDR3 reads CASSSVTGYQDSQHF. Written as DNA, the CDR3 is TGTGCCAGCAGCTCCGTCACCGGATATCAAGATAGCCAGCATTTT.

This sequence joins TRBV19 and TRBJ2-7, with 7 bases fitting TRBD1. With V trimmed by 4 bases and J by 0 bases, 0 bases remained unmatched. Germline loops: CDR1 LNHDA, CDR2 SQIVND (reference sequence). The CDR3 is 13 residues long. The CDR3 bases are TGTGCCAGTAGTAGGGACAGCTCCTACGAGCAGTACTTC. Residues: CASSRDSSYEQYF.

V gene TRBV11-2 combines with J gene TRBJ2-1; 7 bases fit TRBD2. This CDR3 comprises 15 residues. Germline lookup yields CDR1 SGHAT and CDR2 FQNNGV. With V trimmed by 3 bases and J by 8 bases, 10 bases remained unmatched. For the CDR3, the DNA is TGTGCCAGCAGCTTGGAACGGACTAGTAGGGATGAGCAGTTCTTC. Translating it yields CASSLERTSRDEQFF.

The chain combines TRBV29-1 with TRBJ1-2; a weak D match, TRBD1 (5 bases). The CDR3 is made up of 13 amino acids. The V end lost 4 bases, the J end lost 1 base, and 10 bases lay between the germline ends. Germline assignment: CDR1 SQVTM and CDR2 ANQGSEA. CDR3 bases: TGCAGCGTTGTAATAGGGGATAACTATGGCTACACCTTC. Protein: CSVVIGDNYGYTF.

This clone appeared once. V usage is TRBV27 and J usage is TRBJ2-2; 10 nucleotides agree with TRBD1. V was clipped by 4 bases and J by 3 bases; unmatched bases: 8. The CDR3 length is 17 residues. Germline V CDR1 and CDR2: MNHEY, SMNVEV (reference sequence). CDR3 residues: CASSSGQGLRYTGELFF. The CDR3, as DNA: TGTGCCAGCAGTTCGGGACAGGGGTTGAGGTACACCGGGGAGCTGTTTTTT.

The genes are TRBV3-1 (or the pseudogene TRBV3-2) and TRBJ2-3; 7 bases match TRBD1. Germline lookup yields CDR1 LGHDT and CDR2 YNNKEL (reference sequence). CDR3 length: 15 residues. J lost 4 bases, V lost 2 bases, and 6 bases had no gene match. The CDR3 spells CASSQRTGGADTQYF. CDR3 DNA sequence: TGTGCCAGCAGCCAAAGGACAGGTGGGGCAGATACGCAGTATTTT.

The chain employs TRBV19 and TRBJ2-6; 8 bases agree with TRBD2. Germline V gene data show CDR1 as LNHDA and CDR2 as SQIVND (reference sequence). After removal of 4 bases from V and 0 bases from J, the junction contained 2 bases not matched to a gene. The CDR3 has 16 amino acids. CDR3 amino acids: CASSRGTSSGANVLTF. The CDR3 nucleotides are TGTGCCAGTAGTAGAGGGACTAGCTCTGGGGCCAACGTCCTGACTTTC.

CDR3 sequence: CASSNRGGADTQYF. The CDR3 DNA is TGTGCCAGCAGCAACCGGGGGGGGGCAGATACGCAGTATTTT. The chain links TRBV3-1 (or the pseudogene TRBV3-2) to TRBJ2-3, with 8 bases identical to TRBD2. V lost 5 bases and J lost 4; bases outside the gene matches: 5. CDR1 is LGHDT and CDR2 is YNNKEL in the germline V gene (reference sequence). The CDR3 has 14 amino acids.

V is TRBV30 and J is TRBJ1-3; tentative D call: TRBD1 (6 bases). The CDR3 loop spans 13 amino acids. V shed 2 bases and J shed 3 bases, with 8 bases lying between them. Germline CDR1 is GTSNPN and CDR2 is SVGIG (reference sequence). For the CDR3, the DNA is TGTGCCTGGAGTTGGACAGTTGGAAACACCATATATTTT. Protein sequence: CAWSWTVGNTIYF.

The chain has TRBV15 and TRBJ1-4; the match to TRBD1 covers 8 bases. There are 16 residues in the CDR3. V gave up 1 base and J gave up 10 bases; unmatched junction bases: 11. Germline V lookup: CDR1 LNHNV, CDR2 YYDKDF (reference sequence). CDR3 in amino acids: CATSRGSDRGRGKLFF. As DNA, the CDR3 is TGTGCCACCAGCAGAGGATCCGACAGGGGAAGGGGAAAACTGTTTTTT.

The chain recombines TRBV6-6 with TRBJ1-6; TRBD1 is a possible D gene (5 bases). Germline V gene sequence: CDR1 MNHNY, CDR2 SVGAGI (reference sequence). V was clipped by 7 bases and J by 10 bases, with 20 bases between them. CDR3 length equals 15 residues. The CDR3 loop reads CASITGTGAFSPLHF. The CDR3 DNA reads as TGTGCCAGCATCACCGGGACCGGGGCTTTCTCACCCCTCCACTTT.

This clone was counted only a few times. The chain has TRBV5-1 and TRBJ2-1; 10 nucleotides match TRBD2. The CDR3 is 14 amino acids. J lost 4 bases, V lost 3 bases, and 1 base had no gene match. The germline CDR1 and CDR2 sequences are SGHRS and YFSETQ. The CDR3 reads CASSSSGRYNEQFF. For the CDR3, the DNA is TGCGCCAGCAGCTCTAGCGGGAGATACAATGAGCAGTTCTTC.

This clone was seen a single time. The chain employs TRBV10-1 and TRBJ2-2, with D possibly being TRBD1 or TRBD2 (5 bases each). This CDR3 is built from 15 residues. V shed 8 bases and J shed 3 bases, with 16 bases lying between them. Germline CDR1 is WNHNN and CDR2 is SYGVQD (reference sequence). The CDR3 region is CASSPRGSYTGELFF. The CDR3 bases are TGCGCCAGCTCTCCTCGGGGCTCCTACACCGGGGAGCTGTTTTTT.

In this sample, this clone turned up a few times. This chain links TRBV19 with TRBJ1-2; TRBD1 might be the D (6 bases). The CDR3 is 15 residues long. V gave up 7 bases and J gave up 0 bases, with 15 bases separating them. In germline, CDR1 is LNHDA, CDR2 SQIVND (reference sequence). In DNA form, the CDR3 reads TGTGCCAGTACCTCGGGGGCTTCCGCTAACTATGGCTACACCTTC. It codes for CASTSGASANYGYTF.

This clone occurred a few times. The V call is TRBV14, the J call TRBJ1-5, with a weak D call TRBD1 (5 bases). CDR1 and CDR2 from the germline V gene are SGHDN and FVKESK. The germline V and J ends were trimmed by 4 bases and 7 bases, with 17 bases remaining between them. The CDR3 spans 15 residues. CDR3 coding DNA: TGTGCCAGCAGCCCCGGGGGACCCCCCAAGCAGCCCCAGCATTTT. Its translation: CASSPGGPPKQPQHF.

J is TRBJ1-1 and V is TRBV5-1, with 8 bases identical to TRBD1. V was pared by 4 bases and J by 5 bases, with 10 bases of the junction left unmatched. CDR1 is SGHRS and CDR2 is YFSETQ in the germline V gene. This CDR3 spans 15 amino acids. The CDR3 DNA reads TGCGCCAGCAGCGTCGACAGGGGAAGGTGGACTGAAGCTTTCTTT. This translates into CASSVDRGRWTEAFF.